These 4 T cell receptor beta chains originate from one sample sequenced in a study of cytomegalovirus exposure and HLA in healthy donors. Measured with immunoSEQ multiplex PCR; TCRdb has only the in-frame clones, and not every one. The sample consists of approximately 56,000 clones, roughly 92% of them appearing once. The sample comprised PBMCs. The receptors shown here come from a man aged 18-30 years in good health and CMV-seronegative.

This chain joins TRBV27 and TRBJ1-4; no definite D call. This CDR3 has 15 amino acids. Germline CDR1 and CDR2: MNHEY and SMNVEV (reference sequence). V was cut by 1 base and J by 0 bases, with 6 bases left in between. The CDR3 protein is CASSLFGATNEKLFF. CDR3 DNA sequence: TGTGCCAGCAGTTTATTCGGGGCAACTAATGAAAAACTGTTTTTT.

The genes are TRBV14 and TRBJ2-1; D call uncertain. V lost 0 bases to trimming and J lost 12 bases, with 6 bases between them. This CDR3 has 11 residues. The germline gives CDR1 SGHDN, CDR2 FVKESK. The CDR3 loop reads CASSQERLQFF. For the CDR3, the DNA is TGTGCCAGCAGCCAAGAGCGGTTGCAGTTCTTC.

The chain couples TRBV19 to TRBJ2-7; TRBD1 matches at 9 bases. J was trimmed by 5 bases and V by 5 bases; bases with no gene match: 13. The CDR3 spans 16 residues. Germline V gene lookup returns CDR1 LNHDA and CDR2 SQIVND (reference sequence). The chain's CDR3 is CASSARGTGYVHEQYF. The CDR3 DNA follows: TGTGCCAGTAGTGCGAGAGGGACAGGGTATGTCCACGAGCAGTACTTC. Full variable domain (rest looked up from reference TRBV19 and TRBJ2-7): DGGITQSPKYLFRKEGQNVTLSCEQNLNHDAMYWYRQDPGQGLRLIYYSQIVNDFQKGDIAEGYSVSREKKESFPLTVTSAQKNPTAFYLCASSARGTGYVHEQYFGPGTRLTVT.

This chain joins TRBV2 and TRBJ2-1, with 8 bases that match TRBD2. After removal of 11 bases from V and 4 bases from J, the junction contained 13 bases not matched to a gene. CDR3 length: 15 amino acids. The germline CDR1 and CDR2 sequences are SNHLY and FYNNEI. CDR3 protein: CAGDPLAGTYNEQFF. The DNA for the CDR3 is TGTGCCGGTGATCCTCTAGCGGGCACTTACAATGAGCAGTTCTTC. The full variable domain, in which reference TRBV2 and TRBJ2-1 provide the parts outside the CDR3, is EPEVTQTPSHQVTQMGQEVILRCVPISNHLYFYWYRQILGQKVEFLVSFYNNEISEKSEIFDDQFSVERPDGSNFTLKIRSTKLEDSAMYFCAGDPLAGTYNEQFFGPGTRLTVL.